This record looks at one TCR beta chain sequence and its context. These data come from a study of blood T cell repertoires in COVID-19. Study in general: The origin of the acute and convalescent COVID-19 samples was the United States, Italy and Spain.

How the authors handled the data: Amplification of reference gene primers provided the estimated nucleated cell counts. Only in-frame clones appear in the TCRdb table, and some are missing; sequencing was by immunoSEQ multiplex PCR. The V and J calls and the clone size are those of that table, but D and trimming were determined from the DNA. Of roughly 200,000 clones listed, more than 75% are singletons. Specimen: peripheral blood. The receptor's source is a woman older than 75 with acute or convalescent COVID-19.

CDR3 loop: CASSPQLLAGGGDTQYF. The DNA of the CDR3 is TGTGCCAGCAGCCCTCAACTACTAGCGGGAGGGGGAGATACGCAGTATTTT. The chain combines TRBV4-2 with TRBJ2-3, with 13 bases matching TRBD2. This CDR3 is built from 17 residues. The ends lost 4 bases at V and 5 bases at J; junction bases unmatched: 9. CDR1 is LGHNA and CDR2 is YNFKEQ in the germline V gene.